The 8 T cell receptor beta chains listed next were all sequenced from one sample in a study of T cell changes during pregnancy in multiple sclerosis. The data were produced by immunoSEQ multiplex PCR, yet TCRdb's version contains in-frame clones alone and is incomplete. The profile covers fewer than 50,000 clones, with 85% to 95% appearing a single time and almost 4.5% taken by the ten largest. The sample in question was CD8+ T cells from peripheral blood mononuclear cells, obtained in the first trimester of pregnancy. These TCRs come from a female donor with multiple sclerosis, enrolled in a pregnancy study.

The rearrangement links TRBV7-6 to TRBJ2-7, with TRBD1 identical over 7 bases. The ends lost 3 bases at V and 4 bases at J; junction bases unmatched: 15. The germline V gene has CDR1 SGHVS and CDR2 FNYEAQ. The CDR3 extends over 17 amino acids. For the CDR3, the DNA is TGTGCCAGCAGCTTCGGGGTAAGGACAGGCAACGGATACGAGCAGTACTTC. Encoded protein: CASSFGVRTGNGYEQYF.

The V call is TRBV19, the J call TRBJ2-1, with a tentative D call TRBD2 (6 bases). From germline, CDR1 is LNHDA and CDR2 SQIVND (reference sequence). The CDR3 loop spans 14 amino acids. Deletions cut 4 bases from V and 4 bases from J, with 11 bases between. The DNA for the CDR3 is TGTGCCAGTAGTACCGGAGGGGTTTACAATGAGCAGTTCTTC. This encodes CASSTGGVYNEQFF. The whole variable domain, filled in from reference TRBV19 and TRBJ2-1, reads DGGITQSPKYLFRKEGQNVTLSCEQNLNHDAMYWYRQDPGQGLRLIYYSQIVNDFQKGDIAEGYSVSREKKESFPLTVTSAQKNPTAFYLCASSTGGVYNEQFFGPGTRLTVL.

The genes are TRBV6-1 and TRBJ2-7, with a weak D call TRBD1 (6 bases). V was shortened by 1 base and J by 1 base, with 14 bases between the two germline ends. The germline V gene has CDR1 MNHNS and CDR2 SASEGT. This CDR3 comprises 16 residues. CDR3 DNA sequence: TGTGCCAGCAGTGAAGTTTGGGAACAGGGTTCCTACGAGCAGTACTTC. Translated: CASSEVWEQGSYEQYF.

Here the CDR3 DNA reads TGCAGCGTTGCCCGACAGGGGGGAGATGGCTACACCTTC. Amino acids: CSVARQGGDGYTF. V and J are TRBV29-1 and TRBJ1-2; 9 nucleotides agree with TRBD1. Germline V lookup: CDR1 SQVTM, CDR2 ANQGSEA. Trimming took 4 bases from V and 6 from J; bases not matched to a gene: 6. CDR3 size: 13 residues. The full variable domain, its missing parts supplied by reference TRBV29-1 and TRBJ1-2, is SAVISQKPSRDICQRGTSLTIQCQVDSQVTMMFWYRQQPGQSLTLIATANQGSEATYESGFVIDKFPISRPNLTFSTLTVSNMSPEDSSIYLCSVARQGGDGYTFGSGTRLTVV.

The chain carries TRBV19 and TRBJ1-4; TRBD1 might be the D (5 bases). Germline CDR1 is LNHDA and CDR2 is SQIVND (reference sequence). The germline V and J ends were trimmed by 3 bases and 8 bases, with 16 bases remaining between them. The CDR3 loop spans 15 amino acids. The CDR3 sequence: CASSIFAGTLEKLFF. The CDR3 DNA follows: TGTGCCAGTAGTATTTTCGCAGGGACTCTAGAAAAACTGTTTTTT.

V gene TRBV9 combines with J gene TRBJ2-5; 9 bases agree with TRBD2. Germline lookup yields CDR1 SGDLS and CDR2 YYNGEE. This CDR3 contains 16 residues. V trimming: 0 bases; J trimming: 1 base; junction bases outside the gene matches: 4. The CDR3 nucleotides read TGTGCCAGCAGCGTAGGTCGCGGGGGGGCCCAAGAGACCCAGTACTTC. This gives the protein CASSVGRGGAQETQYF.

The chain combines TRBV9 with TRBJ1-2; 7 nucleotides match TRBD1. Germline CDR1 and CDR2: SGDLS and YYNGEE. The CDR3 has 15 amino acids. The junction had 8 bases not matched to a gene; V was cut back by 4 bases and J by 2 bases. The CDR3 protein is CASSPGQEGNYGYTF. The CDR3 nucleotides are TGTGCCAGCAGCCCCGGACAGGAAGGGAACTATGGCTACACCTTC.

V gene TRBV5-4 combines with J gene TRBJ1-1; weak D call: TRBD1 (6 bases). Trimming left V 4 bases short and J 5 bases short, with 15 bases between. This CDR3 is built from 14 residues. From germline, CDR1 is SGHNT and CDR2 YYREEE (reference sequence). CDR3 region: CASSPNPGDTEAFF. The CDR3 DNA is TGTGCCAGCAGCCCCAACCCAGGGGATACTGAAGCTTTCTTT. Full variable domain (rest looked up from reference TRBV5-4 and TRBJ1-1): ETGVTQSPTHLIKTRGQQVTLRCSSQSGHNTVSWYQQALGQGPQFIFQYYREEENGRGNFPPRFSGLQFPNYSSELNVNALELDDSALYLCASSPNPGDTEAFFGQGTRLTVV.